The entry below gives a single TCR beta chain sequence along with its context. The data originate from a study of OX40 agonist ivuxolimab in advanced cancers. Study information: Ivuxolimab doses were 0.01, 0.1, 0.3, 1.5, 3 or 10 mg/kg every 2 weeks.

Measured with immunoSEQ multiplex PCR; TCRdb has only the in-frame clones, and not every one. The data hold tens of thousands of clones, with approximately 82% observed a single time. V was clipped by 8 bases and J by 8 bases, with 12 bases between them. This CDR3 spans 11 amino acids. The germline gives CDR1 MNHNS, CDR2 SASEGT. This sequence originates from an adult with an advanced solid tumor such as melanoma, head and neck, liver or kidney cancer. This material consisted of CD4+ or CD8+ T cells sorted from blood, taken in a trial of the OX40 agonist ivuxolimab. The V call is TRBV6-1, the J call TRBJ1-2; unclear D gene. The CDR3 loop reads CASGWVDGYTF. The CDR3 bases are TGTGCCAGCGGGTGGGTAGACGGCTACACCTTC.